Following are 30 T cell receptor beta chains from one sample sequenced in a study of T cell responses to AZD1222 COVID-19 vaccine (dated by TCRdb to 2020 to 2022). Receptor amplification or capture employed the immunoSEQ multiplex PCR assay. TCRdb provides this immuneACCESS table in a form limited to in-frame rearrangements. Some clones are lacking; in checked studies, under half of them reflect an unresolved V gene, and why the rest are absent is not known. This sample is represented by 100,000 or so clones; about nine tenths of them were singletons. Approximately 4.5% of the sample is in the top ten clones. Explained via the paper, the time point label denotes: baseline before first vaccination. The sample was peripheral blood, taken on day 0 of AZD1222 vaccination. These receptors all stem from an adult in good health.

This sequence joins TRBV2 and TRBJ2-1; TRBD2 might be the D (6 bases). This CDR3 has 15 amino acids. V was cut by 6 bases and J by 6 bases, with 18 bases left in between. Germline CDR1 is SNHLY and CDR2 is FYNNEI. The CDR3 DNA sequence: TGTGCCAGCAGGACTACCGGGACTCCATTCAATGAGCAGTTCTTC. Translated, it gives CASRTTGTPFNEQFF. Full variable domain (rest looked up from reference TRBV2 and TRBJ2-1): EPEVTQTPSHQVTQMGQEVILRCVPISNHLYFYWYRQILGQKVEFLVSFYNNEISEKSEIFDDQFSVERPDGSNFTLKIRSTKLEDSAMYFCASRTTGTPFNEQFFGPGTRLTVL.

The CDR3 region has the DNA TGTGCCAACTCAAACAGGGGTCATGGCTACACCTTC. It codes for CANSNRGHGYTF. This chain uses TRBV7-2 with TRBJ1-2; 7 bases fit TRBD1. J gave up 6 bases and V 10 bases, and 8 bases lay outside the gene matches. The CDR3 is 12 residues long. Germline-derived CDR1 and CDR2 are SGHTA and FQGNSA.

In DNA, the CDR3 is TGTGCCAGCTTTGGGACATCCCTCGGGGGCTACACCTTC. Translating gives CASFGTSLGGYTF. This sequence joins TRBV18 and TRBJ1-2; D might be TRBD1 (6 bases). The CDR3 loop spans 13 amino acids. Trimming pared 7 bases from V and 8 bases from J, leaving 17 bases between. Germline CDR1 KGHSH, CDR2 LQKENI.

V usage is TRBV7-2 and J usage is TRBJ1-2; TRBD1 agrees at 7 bases. CDR1 is SGHTA and CDR2 is FQGNSA in the germline V gene. The CDR3 totals 14 residues. The trim removed 4 bases at V and 1 base at J, leaving 3 bases unmatched. For the CDR3, the DNA is TGTGCCAGCAGCTCGGGACAGCGTAACTATGGCTACACCTTC. It is translated as CASSSGQRNYGYTF.

V and J are TRBV20-1 and TRBJ1-4; D not resolved. The CDR3 covers 13 residues. Germline assignment: CDR1 DFQATT and CDR2 SNEGSKA (reference sequence). The V end lost 3 bases, the J end lost 5 bases, and 10 bases lay between the germline ends. CDR3 loop: CSASHGQNEKLFF. The CDR3 DNA follows: TGCAGTGCTAGTCACGGCCAGAATGAAAAACTGTTTTTT.

The chain uses TRBV11-3 and TRBJ2-1, with D possibly matching TRBD2 (6 bases). There are 13 residues in the CDR3. The germline V and J ends were trimmed by 1 base and 9 bases, with 10 bases remaining between them. Germline loops: CDR1 SGHNT, CDR2 YENEEA. CDR3 bases: TGTGCCAGCAGCTTAGCCGGGGGACCTGAGCAGTTCTTC. This sequence encodes CASSLAGGPEQFF.

This CDR3 is CATSDAGTGGASNGYTF. Written as DNA, the CDR3 is TGTGCCACCAGTGACGCCGGGACAGGGGGCGCATCAAATGGCTACACCTTC. The chain employs TRBV24-1 and TRBJ1-2; 12 bases line up with TRBD1. Losses at the gene ends were 4 bases for V and 6 bases for J; bases not matched to a gene: 11. CDR3 length: 17 residues. CDR1 is KGHDR, CDR2 SFDVKD, per germline.

The chain has TRBV9 and TRBJ2-1; 7 nucleotides match TRBD1. V lost 3 bases, J lost 0 bases, and 12 bases stayed unmatched. CDR1 SGDLS and CDR2 YYNGEE come from the germline V gene. The CDR3 spans 18 residues. CDR3 sequence reads: CASSGTGTVYGSYNEQFF. The DNA for the CDR3 is TGTGCCAGCAGCGGGACCGGGACAGTTTATGGCTCCTACAATGAGCAGTTCTTC.

V gene TRBV6-5 combines with J gene TRBJ1-6; tentative D call: TRBD1 (5 bases). The germline gives CDR1 MNHEY, CDR2 SVGAGI. The ends were cut back, 7 bases at V and 7 bases at J, with 14 bases in the middle. The CDR3 is made up of 14 amino acids. CDR3 loop: CASTTGTRNSPLHF. The CDR3 DNA follows: TGTGCCAGCACTACGGGGACCCGAAATTCACCCCTCCACTTT.

CDR3 DNA sequence: TGCGCCAGCAGCCAAGAGCAGGGGAATCAGCCCCAGCATTTT. The encoded protein is CASSQEQGNQPQHF. This chain links TRBV4-1 with TRBJ1-5; possibly TRBD1 for D (6 bases). The CDR3 is 14 residues long. With 0 bases removed from V and 4 bases from J, the gap between germline ends came to 7 bases. Looked up from germline, CDR1 is MGHRA and CDR2 is YSYEKL.

The chain has TRBV3-1 (or the pseudogene TRBV3-2) and TRBJ1-6; perhaps TRBD1 as D (5 bases). Trimming left V 4 bases short and J 0 bases short, with 31 bases between. The CDR3 totals 23 residues. Per the germline V gene, CDR1 is LGHDT and CDR2 is YNNKEL (reference sequence). The CDR3 DNA sequence: TGTGCCAGCAGCCTTTTCAGGGTCGGCCTAGGGATAAGCTCGAGCTCCTATAATTCACCCCTCCACTTT. This translates into CASSLFRVGLGISSSSYNSPLHF.

The chain uses TRBV7-8 and TRBJ1-2, with a tentative D call TRBD1 (5 bases). CDR1 is SGHVS and CDR2 is FQNEAQ in the germline V gene. V lost 5 bases, J lost 4 bases, and 11 bases lay in between. The CDR3 covers 13 residues. CDR3 nucleotide sequence: TGTGCCAGCAGCCCCGATCAGGGCTATGGCTACACCTTC. This translates into CASSPDQGYGYTF.

The chain has TRBV5-8 and TRBJ2-7; 10 nucleotides line up with TRBD1. V lost 0 bases to trimming and J lost 7 bases; unmatched junction nucleotides: 7. The CDR3 is 15 amino acids. The germline CDR1 and CDR2 sequences are SGHTS and YDEGEE. DNA for the CDR3: TGTGCCAGCAGCTTGGTGGGACAGGGGACCAGGGAGCAGTACTTC. Amino acids: CASSLVGQGTREQYF.

This clone was detected a few times. The V gene is TRBV5-1, the J gene TRBJ2-7; 9 nucleotides match TRBD1. V lost 0 bases and J lost 6; bases outside the gene matches: 7. The CDR3 has 15 residues. Germline V gene data show CDR1 as SGHRS and CDR2 as YFSETQ. CDR3 residues: CASSLAGDRALEQYF. CDR3 in DNA: TGCGCCAGCAGCTTGGCCGGGGACAGGGCTCTCGAGCAGTACTTC.

The chain uses TRBV4-2 and TRBJ1-6; 11 bases line up with TRBD1. The CDR3 length is 16 residues. Germline V gene sequence: CDR1 LGHNA, CDR2 YNFKEQ. With V trimmed by 4 bases and J by 11 bases, 10 bases remained unmatched. The CDR3 coding sequence is TGTGCCAGCAGCCGACTTAGGGACAGGGGGATGACACCCCTCCACTTT. Translating gives CASSRLRDRGMTPLHF.

This sequence joins TRBV19 and TRBJ1-1; TRBD1 might be the D (6 bases). Trimming pared 4 bases from V and 5 bases from J, leaving 11 bases between. Germline values: CDR1 LNHDA, CDR2 SQIVND (reference sequence). The CDR3 consists of 13 residues. The CDR3 loop is CASSSRGATEAFF. The CDR3 DNA follows: TGTGCCAGTAGTAGTAGGGGGGCAACTGAAGCTTTCTTT.

This chain connects TRBV7-9 to TRBJ2-3; 8 bases align to TRBD2. The CDR3 spans 17 residues. CDR1 is SEHNR and CDR2 is FQNEAQ in the germline V gene (reference sequence). V shed 0 bases and J 4 bases; nucleotides not matched to a gene: 9. The CDR3 coding sequence is TGTGCCAGCAGCTTAGCCGGTGAGCGGGGGCGTTCAGATACGCAGTATTTT. Translation: CASSLAGERGRSDTQYF.

The chain joins TRBV5-1 to TRBJ1-5, with a weak D call TRBD1 (6 bases). Germline V lookup: CDR1 SGHRS, CDR2 YFSETQ. Trimming pared 2 bases from V and 3 bases from J, leaving 18 bases between. This CDR3 spans 17 amino acids. Here the CDR3 reads CASSLMGAQWINQPQHF. CDR3 DNA sequence: TGCGCCAGCAGCTTAATGGGGGCCCAGTGGATCAATCAGCCCCAGCATTTT.

This chain links TRBV4-3 with TRBJ1-1; no clear D. This CDR3 is built from 15 residues. The germline V and J ends were trimmed by 6 bases and 5 bases, with 19 bases remaining between them. In germline, CDR1 is LGHNA, CDR2 YSLEER. For the CDR3, the DNA is TGCGCCAGCAGTGCCGGTTTGGTAGAGTCGACTGAAGCTTTCTTT. This translates into CASSAGLVESTEAFF.

The chain uses TRBV27 and TRBJ2-5, with D possibly being TRBD1 (5 bases). Trimming shortened V by 2 bases and J by 2 bases, and 12 bases separated the two germline ends. CDR3 length: 15 residues. The germline V gene has CDR1 MNHEY and CDR2 SMNVEV (reference sequence). The CDR3 nucleotides are TGTGCCAGCAGTTTAAGGGGTACACTACAAGAGACCCAGTACTTC. This translates into CASSLRGTLQETQYF.

V is TRBV11-2 and J is TRBJ1-4; TRBD1 might be the D (5 bases). This CDR3 spans 13 amino acids. V dropped 5 bases and J dropped 6 bases, with 10 bases sitting between them. Germline-derived CDR1 and CDR2 are SGHAT and FQNNGV. The CDR3 here is CASSGDSYEKLFF. The CDR3 bases are TGTGCCAGCAGCGGGGACTCGTATGAAAAACTGTTTTTT. Together with reference TRBV11-2 and TRBJ1-4, the CDR3 gives the full variable domain: EAGVAQSPRYKIIEKRQSVAFWCNPISGHATLYWYQQILGQGPKLLIQFQNNGVVDDSQLPKDRFSAERLKGVDSTLKIQPAKLEDSAVYLCASSGDSYEKLFFGSGTQLSVL.

The chain joins TRBV11-2 to TRBJ1-1; 8 nucleotides line up with TRBD1. Germline V lookup: CDR1 SGHAT, CDR2 FQNNGV. The CDR3 runs 18 residues. Trimming removed 5 bases from V and 4 bases from J; junction bases left unmatched: 18. CDR3 sequence reads: CASSNSGQGNSRGTEAFF. The CDR3 DNA sequence: TGTGCCAGCAGCAATTCAGGACAGGGCAACTCCCGGGGCACTGAAGCTTTCTTT.

V gene TRBV6-5 combines with J gene TRBJ1-5; D uncertain. The V end lost 5 bases, the J end lost 7 bases, and 15 bases lay between the germline ends. Germline assignment: CDR1 MNHEY and CDR2 SVGAGI. This CDR3 is built from 14 residues. In nucleotides, the CDR3 is TGTGCCAGCAGTCCCATCGGAAGTGAACAGCCCCAGCATTTT. Amino acid sequence: CASSPIGSEQPQHF.

This clone was counted a single time. The chain employs TRBV7-2 and TRBJ1-3, with 8 positions matching TRBD1. V lost 5 bases to trimming and J lost 0 bases; unmatched junction nucleotides: 9. Germline lookup yields CDR1 SGHTA and CDR2 FQGNSA. This CDR3 is 17 amino acids long. The CDR3 region is CASSPWDRTSSGNTIYF. The CDR3 nucleotides are TGTGCCAGCAGCCCCTGGGACAGGACTAGCTCTGGAAACACCATATATTTT.

The chain couples TRBV6-5 to TRBJ1-5, with D perhaps TRBD1 (5 bases). V was pared by 4 bases and J by 1 base, with 11 bases between. The germline CDR1 and CDR2 sequences are MNHEY and SVGAGI. The CDR3 covers 15 residues. The CDR3 loop reads CASSWRAGSNQPQHF. The CDR3 nucleotides read TGTGCCAGCAGTTGGAGGGCAGGGAGCAATCAGCCCCAGCATTTT.

This rearrangement joins TRBV5-1 to TRBJ2-3; 8 positions agree with TRBD1. CDR1 is SGHRS, CDR2 YFSETQ, per germline. CDR3 size: 15 residues. V lost 0 bases, J lost 6 bases, and 6 bases stayed unmatched. This CDR3 reads CASSLVAGGVDTQYF. The CDR3 nucleotides are TGCGCCAGCAGCTTGGTGGCAGGGGGCGTGGATACGCAGTATTTT.

Here the CDR3 reads CASRSLGQPQHF. The CDR3 region has the DNA TGTGCCAGCCGGAGTTTGGGTCAGCCCCAGCATTTT. The chain employs TRBV6-5 and TRBJ1-5; no clear D gene. The length of the CDR3 is 12 residues. Germline lookup yields CDR1 MNHEY and CDR2 SVGAGI. The V end was cut by 8 bases, the J end by 6 bases, with 11 bases between.

This clone was counted a single time. This rearrangement joins TRBV21-1 to TRBJ2-1; the table's D call, TRBD2, has no DNA check behind it. TRBV21-1 is noted as a pseudogene. CDR3 length: 16 amino acids. This CDR3 reads CASSTYLAGGGNEQFF. Here the CDR3 DNA reads TGTGCCAGCAGCACTTACCTAGCGGGGGGCGGGAATGAGCAGTTCTTC.

The chain couples TRBV5-1 to TRBJ1-1; possibly TRBD1 for D (5 bases). Germline-derived CDR1 and CDR2 are SGHRS and YFSETQ. CDR3 length equals 13 residues. V gave up 3 bases and J gave up 7 bases, with 13 bases separating them. The CDR3 region is CASSYAPGREAFF. The CDR3 DNA sequence: TGCGCCAGCAGCTATGCTCCGGGACGTGAAGCTTTCTTT.

This clone was counted a few times. The chain uses TRBV7-3 and TRBJ2-2; unclear D gene. Germline V gene sequence: CDR1 SGHTA, CDR2 FQGTGA. The CDR3 has 14 amino acids. V was shortened by 5 bases and J by 4 bases, with 11 bases between the two germline ends. The CDR3 DNA reads as TGTGCCAGCAGCAACCACGGCGGCACCGGGGAGCTGTTTTTT. Its translation: CASSNHGGTGELFF.